Each of the 10 T cell receptor beta chains below was sequenced from the same sample in a study of control samples from healthy donors and cancer patients. Repertoires were generated with immunoSEQ multiplex PCR, while TCRdb's copy carries only in-frame clones and drops some. This sample has 98,000 or so clones, with 79% found just once. Sequencing input: blood. Source of these receptors: a woman aged 25 to 39 in good health.

The sample holds a few counts of this clone. Other nucleotide sequences from this sample produce the same CDR3. This chain joins TRBV19 and TRBJ1-5, with D tentatively TRBD1 (5 bases). This CDR3 has 15 amino acids. Germline loops: CDR1 LNHDA, CDR2 SQIVND (reference sequence). Trimming removed 6 bases at V and 4 bases at J, with 16 bases between. The CDR3 DNA is TGTGCCAGTAGAGGAGGGCAGGGTGGGAATCAGCCCCAGCATTTT. It yields the protein CASRGGQGGNQPQHF.

J is TRBJ2-4 and V is TRBV27; unclear D gene. Trimming stripped 0 bases from V and 5 bases from J, with 8 bases between. Per germline, CDR1 MNHEY and CDR2 SMNVEV (reference sequence). CDR3 length equals 14 residues. The DNA for the CDR3 is TGTGCCAGCAGTTTATCCCAAGCAGAAAACATTCAGTACTTC. Amino acids: CASSLSQAENIQYF.

The chain carries TRBV6-5 and TRBJ1-5, with no clear D. In germline, CDR1 is MNHEY, CDR2 SVGAGI. Trimming pared 2 bases from V and 3 bases from J, leaving 5 bases between. The CDR3 sequence is 13 residues long. The CDR3 region has the DNA TGTGCCAGCAGTTACAGGGTCAATCAGCCCCAGCATTTT. Translating gives CASSYRVNQPQHF.

The chain carries TRBV7-8 and TRBJ1-5; D not certain. There are 17 residues in the CDR3. Germline V CDR1 and CDR2: SGHVS, FQNEAQ. Trimming pared 5 bases from V and 0 bases from J, leaving 17 bases between. Here the CDR3 DNA reads TGTGCCAGCAGCCCTTTCGAGAGGGATGTTAGCAATCAGCCCCAGCATTTT. Amino acid sequence: CASSPFERDVSNQPQHF.

The V and J genes are TRBV3-1 (or the pseudogene TRBV3-2) and TRBJ2-7, with 9 nucleotides matching TRBD2. Unmatched junction bases numbered 9, after V lost 3 bases and J lost 6 bases. The CDR3 spans 15 residues. Germline CDR1 reads LGHDT; CDR2 reads YNNKEL (reference sequence). CDR3 residues: CASSQAGLASGEQYF. Here the CDR3 DNA reads TGTGCCAGCAGCCAGGCGGGACTAGCTTCTGGCGAGCAGTACTTC.

The V and J genes are TRBV6-2 or TRBV6-3 and TRBJ1-2; D perhaps matches TRBD1 (6 bases). CDR1 is MNHEY, CDR2 SVGEGT, per germline. Trimming removed 5 bases from V and 4 bases from J, with 23 bases in between. This CDR3 has 17 residues. The CDR3 DNA sequence: TGTGCCAGCAGTCTGGCCGGGGGGCGTGTAATAATCTATGGCTACACCTTC. Translation: CASSLAGGRVIIYGYTF.

The chain is built from TRBV3-1 (or the pseudogene TRBV3-2) and TRBJ1-1; tentative D call: TRBD1 (6 bases). Per germline, CDR1 LGHDT and CDR2 YNNKEL (reference sequence). CDR3 length: 14 amino acids. The germline V and J ends were trimmed by 5 bases and 1 base, with 11 bases remaining between them. CDR3 amino acids: CASSNRVGNTEAFF. CDR3 sequence (DNA): TGTGCCAGCAGCAACAGGGTCGGGAACACTGAAGCTTTCTTT.

This CDR3 reads CASSSTRTDTQYF. In DNA form, the CDR3 reads TGTGCCAGCAGCTCAACGAGGACGGATACGCAGTATTTT. The chain employs TRBV7-2 and TRBJ2-3, with D uncertain. Germline lookup yields CDR1 SGHTA and CDR2 FQGNSA. CDR3 length: 13 residues. Trimming removed 4 bases from V and 6 bases from J, with 11 bases in between.

This clone was observed a handful of times. The V call is TRBV2, the J call TRBJ1-5; a weak D match, TRBD1 (6 bases). The CDR3 has 14 amino acids. Germline CDR1 SNHLY, CDR2 FYNNEI. Trimming left V 3 bases short and J 7 bases short, with 13 bases between. CDR3 DNA: TGTGCCAGCAGTGAGATGACAGGCGGACAGCCCCAGCATTTT. It encodes CASSEMTGGQPQHF.

The rearrangement joins TRBV7-2 to TRBJ2-3; D possibly corresponds to TRBD2 (6 bases). The germline V and J ends were trimmed by 5 bases and 0 bases, with 12 bases remaining between them. This CDR3 has 15 residues. Germline V gene sequence: CDR1 SGHTA, CDR2 FQGNSA. The CDR3 DNA sequence: TGTGCCAGCAGCCCTAGAGGGACTAGCACAGATACGCAGTATTTT. Translating gives CASSPRGTSTDTQYF.